These T cell receptor beta chains were read from a single sample in a study of cytomegalovirus exposure and HLA in healthy donors. The method was immunoSEQ multiplex PCR; TCRdb's version includes in-frame clones alone and lacks a portion of them. The table for this sample gives 110,000 to 150,000 clones. Input material: PBMCs. Receptors originate from a man aged 40-49 years in good health and CMV-seronegative. The CDR3 runs from the conserved cysteine through the conserved F or W. A D gene is named only where the DNA matches it firmly.

TRBJ1-2,TRBV5-1,.,CASSLAEGTGYTF,TGCGCCAGCAGCTTGGCCGAGGGTACAGGCTACACCTTC
TRBJ1-6,TRBV27,.,CASSSRALSNSPLHF,TGTGCCAGCAGTTCCAGGGCCCTTTCGAATTCACCCCTCCACTTT
TRBJ2-5,TRBV20-1,.,CSARETQYF,TGCAGTGCGCGGGAGACCCAGTACTTC
TRBJ1-1,TRBV4-1,TRBD1,CASSQFQDRANTEAFF,TGCGCCAGCAGCCAGTTCCAGGACAGGGCCAACACTGAAGCTTTCTTT
TRBJ2-5,TRBV7-2,.,CASSLAGGPVETQYF,TGTGCCAGCAGCTTAGCGGGGGGGCCAGTAGAGACCCAGTACTTC
TRBJ2-7,TRBV5-1,.,CASSAATVPYEQYF,TGCGCCAGCAGCGCGGCGACAGTTCCCTACGAGCAGTACTTC
TRBJ1-2,TRBV27,TRBD1,CASTSTAGGGGYTF,TGTGCCAGCACCTCGACGGCAGGGGGCGGTGGCTACACCTTC
TRBJ1-5,TRBV4-2,TRBD1,CASSHIQGGPNQPQHF,TGTGCCAGCAGCCATATACAGGGGGGCCCCAATCAGCCCCAGCATTTT
TRBJ2-7,TRBV29-1,.,CSVEGTTTYEQYF,TGCAGCGTTGAAGGGACAACCACCTACGAGCAGTACTTC
TRBJ1-4,TRBV28,.,CASTLSRQANEKLFF,TGTGCCAGCACCCTTAGCAGACAGGCTAATGAAAAACTGTTTTTT
TRBJ1-6,TRBV6-4,TRBD1,CASSDTRQGASSPLHF,TGTGCCAGCAGTGACACCAGACAGGGGGCGAGTTCACCCCTCCACTTT
TRBJ1-1,TRBV13,.,CASSTSRGEAFF,TGTGCCAGCAGCACCAGCAGGGGCGAAGCTTTCTTT
TRBJ2-7,TRBV4-1,TRBD1,CASSPLRTGNSYEQYF,TGCGCCAGCAGCCCTCTAAGGACAGGGAACTCCTACGAGCAGTACTTC
TRBJ1-5,TRBV29-1,TRBD1,CSVGTGTGKPQHF,TGCAGCGTTGGGACCGGGACAGGGAAGCCCCAGCATTTT
TRBJ1-5,TRBV6-1,.,CASSTPGIDQPQHF,TGTGCCAGCAGTACCCCGGGTATAGATCAGCCCCAGCATTTT
TRBJ1-4,TRBV7-9,.,CASTRVQGSNEKLFF,TGTGCCAGCACCAGGGTACAGGGCTCCAATGAAAAACTGTTTTTT
TRBJ2-3,TRBV5-1,.,CASSSKSGFGDTQYF,TGCGCCAGCAGCTCAAAGAGCGGTTTTGGAGATACGCAGTATTTT
TRBJ2-5,TRBV7-6,TRBD1,CASRTTGSETQYF,TGTGCCAGCAGGACGACAGGGTCGGAGACCCAGTACTTC
TRBJ2-5,TRBV9,.,CASSPRQKQETQYF,TGTGCCAGCAGCCCTCGACAGAAACAAGAGACCCAGTACTTC
TRBJ1-5,TRBV15,.,CATSRDGTTGNQPQHF,TGTGCCACCAGCAGAGATGGGACTACGGGCAATCAGCCCCAGCATTTT
TRBJ1-3,TRBV11-2,.,CASSLERGGSGNTIYF,TGTGCCAGCAGCTTAGAGCGTGGCGGCTCTGGAAACACCATATATTTT
TRBJ2-7,TRBV9,.,CASSVGTRGSYEQYF,TGTGCCAGCAGCGTAGGGACAAGGGGGTCCTACGAGCAGTACTTC
TRBJ2-7,TRBV10-3,TRBD1,CAISYGQGLGYEQYF,TGTGCCATCAGCTATGGACAGGGCCTCGGCTACGAGCAGTACTTC
TRBJ2-3,TRBV18,.,CASSPPTVTDTQYF,TGTGCCAGCTCACCACCGACTGTCACAGATACGCAGTATTTT
TRBJ2-1,TRBV19,.,CASTRDRGNEQFF,TGTGCCAGTACTCGAGATCGGGGCAATGAGCAGTTCTTC
TRBJ1-1,TRBV5-4,.,CASSRVGRQEAFF,TGTGCCAGCAGCCGGGTGGGTAGGCAGGAAGCTTTCTTT
TRBJ2-3,TRBV15,TRBD2,CATSSQRGASTDTQYF,TGTGCCACCAGCAGCCAGCGGGGGGCAAGCACAGATACGCAGTATTTT
TRBJ1-5,TRBV5-5,.,CASSLAGGNQPQHF,TGTGCCAGCAGCTTAGCCGGGGGAAATCAGCCCCAGCATTTT
TRBJ1-2,TRBV28,.,CASSLPEGGASGYTF,TGTGCCAGCAGTTTACCCGAGGGGGGGGCTAGTGGCTACACCTTC
TRBJ1-1,TRBV18,.,CASSRGQLNTEAFF,TGTGCCAGCTCCCGCGGACAGCTGAACACTGAAGCTTTCTTT
TRBJ2-5,TRBV5-5,TRBD2,CASREAGGFETQYF,TGTGCCAGCAGGGAAGCGGGGGGGTTTGAGACCCAGTACTTC
TRBJ2-7,TRBV6-5,.,CASSYSSAAYEQYF,TGTGCCAGCAGTTACTCGAGTGCGGCCTACGAGCAGTACTTC
TRBJ1-3,TRBV9,.,CASSFSSGDGNTIYF,TGTGCCAGCAGCTTTAGCTCAGGGGATGGAAACACCATATATTTT
TRBJ2-7,TRBV7-2,.,CASSLGQGLVF,TGTGCCAGCAGCTTAGGGCAGGGCTTGGTCTTC
TRBJ2-4,TRBV7-9,.,CASSLNSRDIQYF,TGTGCCAGCAGCTTAAATTCCCGGGACATTCAGTACTTC
TRBJ2-2,TRBV29-1,.,CSARRGSRGTGELFF,TGCAGCGCGAGAAGGGGTTCGCGAGGCACCGGGGAGCTGTTTTTT
TRBJ1-1,TRBV27,.,CASSSRGVWTEAFF,TGTGCCAGCAGCTCCCGAGGAGTGTGGACTGAAGCTTTCTTT
TRBJ2-3,TRBV4-1,TRBD2,CASSSTSGGVYTQYF,TGCGCCAGCAGCTCGACTAGCGGGGGGGTGTATACGCAGTATTTT
TRBJ2-5,TRBV9,TRBD1,CASSPNGQGWGETQYF,TGTGCCAGCAGCCCTAACGGACAGGGGTGGGGGGAGACCCAGTACTTC
TRBJ1-5,TRBV7-2,TRBD1,CASSLDRDRQPQHF,TGTGCCAGCAGCTTAGACAGGGACAGACAGCCCCAGCATTTT
TRBJ2-4,TRBV7-9,.,CASSLVEGGVENIQYF,TGTGCCAGCAGCTTAGTGGAAGGCGGGGTAGAAAACATTCAGTACTTC
TRBJ1-6,TRBV7-9,TRBD1,CASSPDRAPMNSPLHF,TGTGCCAGCAGCCCAGACAGGGCACCTATGAATTCACCCCTCCACTTT
TRBJ2-2,TRBV4-2,.,CASSQGAGLNTGELFF,TGTGCCAGCAGCCAAGGGGCGGGGTTGAACACCGGGGAGCTGTTTTTT
TRBJ2-3,TRBV9,.,CASSLLPTGGLLSTDTQYF,TGTGCCAGCAGCCTACTACCGACAGGAGGCTTACTTAGCACAGATACGCAGTATTTT
TRBJ1-3,TRBV6-5,.,CASSYSRDSGNTIYF,TGTGCCAGCAGTTACTCGAGGGACTCTGGAAACACCATATATTTT
TRBJ1-4,TRBV4-2,TRBD1,CASSQDRKTGVLKLFF,TGTGCCAGCAGCCAAGATCGAAAGACAGGGGTATTAAAACTGTTTTTT
TRBJ1-6,TRBV6-1,.,CASSEALRNRVGSPLHF,TGTGCCAGCAGTGAAGCGCTTCGGAACAGGGTTGGTTCACCCCTCCACTTT
TRBJ1-1,TRBV6-5,TRBD1,CASRAGTGNTEAFF,TGTGCCAGCAGGGCCGGGACAGGGAACACTGAAGCTTTCTTT
TRBJ2-1,TRBV18,.,CASSTTGPGEQFF,TGTGCCAGCTCTACGACAGGCCCAGGGGAGCAGTTCTTC
TRBJ1-5,TRBV4-3,TRBD1,CASSQTVGTGGMGNQPQHF,TGCGCCAGCAGCCAAACTGTCGGGACAGGGGGAATGGGCAATCAGCCCCAGCATTTT
TRBJ2-7,TRBV5-1,.,CASSLMPPRDTSTYEQYF,TGCGCCAGCAGCTTAATGCCCCCTCGGGACACATCAACCTACGAGCAGTACTTC
TRBJ2-7,TRBV5-6,TRBD2,CASSSLSGAPSYEQYF,TGTGCCAGCAGCTCCCTTAGCGGGGCGCCCTCCTACGAGCAGTACTTC
TRBJ2-1,TRBV7-3,.,CASSYDSYNEQFF,TGTGCCAGCAGCTACGACAGCTACAATGAGCAGTTCTTC
TRBJ1-1,TRBV29-1,TRBD1,CSATRKTGGAWVTEAFF,TGCAGCGCTACTAGAAAAACAGGGGGCGCTTGGGTCACTGAAGCTTTCTTT
TRBJ1-1,TRBV10-3,TRBD1,CAISKKTGISNTEAFF,TGTGCCATCAGTAAGAAGACAGGGATCTCGAACACTGAAGCTTTCTTT